Following are 28 T cell receptor beta chains from one sample sequenced in a study of breast tumors, draining lymph nodes, adjacent tissues. One entry per CDR3 protein, called by TCRdb with MiXCR from the multiplex PCR reads. The data show 190,000 or so distinct CDR3 sequences, with approximately 31% seen just once and roughly 4.3% held by the top ten. Axillary draining lymph nodes of breast cancer patients supplied the node samples. The sequenced sample consisted of axillary lymph node tissue. These receptors all come from a female donor with breast cancer. Some clones in this sample may be carry-over from other donors' samples.

This clonotype was recorded at least ten times. The chain combines TRBV7-3 with TRBJ2-3, with D perhaps matching TRBD1 (5 bases). Germline CDR1 reads SGHTA; CDR2 reads FQGTGA. V was shortened by 4 bases and J by 2 bases, with 10 bases between the two germline ends. The CDR3 covers 14 residues. Here the CDR3 reads CASSSSGPTDTQYF. CDR3 DNA: TGTGCCAGCAGCTCCTCAGGGCCCACAGATACGCAGTATTTT.

The V gene is TRBV6-5, the J gene TRBJ2-7; D tentatively reads TRBD1 or TRBD2 (6 bases each). There are 12 residues in the CDR3. The V gene's germline CDR1 is MNHEY and CDR2 SVGAGI. With 7 bases removed from V and 6 bases from J, the gap between germline ends came to 13 bases. DNA of the CDR3: TGTGCCAGCACTGATTGGGGGGCCGAGCAGTACTTC. Translating it yields CASTDWGAEQYF.

The chain links TRBV7-9 to TRBJ2-5, with TRBD1 matching over 11 bases. This CDR3 has 15 amino acids. Germline CDR1 is SEHNR and CDR2 is FQNEAQ (reference sequence). V dropped 5 bases and J dropped 9; count of bases not matched to a gene: 11. DNA of the CDR3: TGTGCCAGCAGCCGGACAGGGGGCTCGGGGCAGCCCCAGTACTTC. Protein: CASSRTGGSGQPQYF.

At least ten counts were recorded for this clonotype. This sequence joins TRBV9 and TRBJ1-6, with D uncertain. Germline V gene data show CDR1 as SGDLS and CDR2 as YYNGEE. V lost 0 bases and J 10 bases, leaving 8 bases between the germline ends. CDR3 size: 13 residues. CDR3 amino acids: CASSVEEGSPLHF. The CDR3 DNA reads TGTGCCAGCAGCGTAGAAGAGGGATCACCCCTCCACTTT.

The chain recombines TRBV12-3 or TRBV12-4 with TRBJ1-1, with 10 bases fitting TRBD1. The CDR3 is 14 amino acids. The trim removed 6 bases at V and 8 bases at J, leaving 9 bases unmatched. The DNA for the CDR3 is TGTGCCAGCAGCCAGACCGGGACAGGGGAGGAAGCTTTCTTT. Its protein is CASSQTGTGEEAFF.

In this sample, this clonotype turned up many times. The chain uses TRBV6-4 and TRBJ2-7; 7 bases fit TRBD1. This CDR3 is built from 19 residues. From germline, CDR1 is MRHNA and CDR2 SNTAGT. J was trimmed by 0 bases and V by 7 bases; bases with no gene match: 21. The CDR3: CASTHPHSAGTVHSYEQYF. For the CDR3, the DNA is TGTGCCAGCACCCACCCCCATTCAGCCGGGACAGTCCACTCCTACGAGCAGTACTTC.

J is TRBJ2-1 and V is TRBV24-1, with D unresolved. Trimming left V 1 base short and J 0 bases short, with 21 bases between. CDR1 is KGHDR, CDR2 SFDVKD, per germline. This CDR3 spans 20 amino acids. CDR3 region: CATSDLGSARSQDSYNEQFF. CDR3 in DNA: TGTGCCACCAGTGATTTAGGCAGTGCTAGGAGTCAGGACTCCTACAATGAGCAGTTCTTC.

At least ten counts were recorded for this clonotype. V gene TRBV18 combines with J gene TRBJ2-7; TRBD2 is a possible D gene (6 bases). V gave up 0 bases and J gave up 7 bases, with 13 bases separating them. The CDR3 runs 14 residues. Germline loops: CDR1 KGHSH, CDR2 LQKENI. In nucleotides, the CDR3 is TGTGCCAGCTCACCACCGGGGACTGCGGAGGAGCAGTACTTC. It yields the protein CASSPPGTAEEQYF.

This clonotype was recorded many times. This chain uses TRBV14 with TRBJ2-3; D remains ambiguous. Trimming removed 1 base at V and 0 bases at J, with 8 bases between. Germline assignment: CDR1 SGHDN and CDR2 FVKESK. This CDR3 contains 15 residues. CDR3 sequence reads: CASSQGLSSTDTQYF. CDR3 in DNA: TGTGCCAGCAGCCAAGGACTTTCTAGCACAGATACGCAGTATTTT.

This clonotype was detected ten times or more. This chain links TRBV2 with TRBJ1-3; no clear D gene. V was shortened by 4 bases and J by 2 bases, with 3 bases between the two germline ends. CDR3 length: 12 amino acids. CDR1 is SNHLY, CDR2 FYNNEI, per germline. CDR3 sequence (DNA): TGTGCCAGCAGTGGACCTGGAAACACCATATATTTT. It translates to CASSGPGNTIYF.

This clonotype was counted at least ten times. The chain uses TRBV7-2 and TRBJ2-3; D not resolved. The germline V gene has CDR1 SGHTA and CDR2 FQGNSA. Trimming stripped 0 bases from V and 11 bases from J, with 12 bases between. This CDR3 spans 13 amino acids. The CDR3 sequence: CASSLAGDKGQYF. The CDR3 coding sequence is TGTGCCAGCAGCTTAGCTGGAGATAAAGGGCAGTATTTT. Supplemented by reference TRBV7-2 and TRBJ2-3, the full variable domain reads GAGVSQSPSNKVTEKGKDVELRCDPISGHTALYWYRQSLGQGLEFLIYFQGNSAPDKSGLPSDRFSAERTGGSVSTLTIQRTQQEDSAVYLCASSLAGDKGQYFGPGTRLTVL.

The chain carries TRBV20-1 and TRBJ1-3; D not resolved. Germline lookup yields CDR1 DFQATT and CDR2 SNEGSKA (reference sequence). The CDR3 totals 15 residues. V was clipped by 1 base and J by 7 bases, with 17 bases between them. For the CDR3, the DNA is TGCAGTGCTAGAGGGTGGGATTGGGGTGGGAACACCATATATTTT. Translation: CSARGWDWGGNTIYF.

V gene TRBV3-2 combines with J gene TRBJ1-5. TRBV3-2 is a recognized pseudogene. CDR3 length: 13 amino acids. CDR3 coding DNA: TGTGCCAGCAGCCAACGAGGACGCCACCCCCAGCATTTT. It translates to CASSQRGRHPQHF.

The sample holds many counts of this clonotype. V usage is TRBV20-1 and J usage is TRBJ2-5; 9 nucleotides match TRBD2. Looked up from germline, CDR1 is DFQATT and CDR2 is SNEGSKA (reference sequence). Trimming removed 2 bases from V and 2 bases from J; junction bases left unmatched: 9. CDR3 length equals 16 residues. CDR3 amino acids: CSARLAGPTGQETQYF. The CDR3, as DNA: TGCAGTGCTAGACTAGCGGGACCCACCGGGCAAGAGACCCAGTACTTC.

This clonotype was detected many times. The chain joins TRBV6-6 to TRBJ2-7; D unclear. CDR3 length equals 12 residues. Looked up from germline, CDR1 is MNHNY and CDR2 is SVGAGI (reference sequence). V was shortened by 0 bases and J by 5 bases, with 5 bases between the two germline ends. The CDR3 protein is CASSYSPDEQYF. The CDR3 bases are TGTGCCAGCAGTTACTCTCCGGACGAGCAGTACTTC.

The chain uses TRBV29-1 and TRBJ2-1, with TRBD1 matching over 8 bases. With 6 bases clipped from V and 3 bases from J, the junction kept 4 bases outside the gene matches. CDR1 SQVTM and CDR2 ANQGSEA come from the germline V gene. The CDR3 consists of 13 residues. The chain's CDR3 is CSVATGGYNEQFF. The CDR3 bases are TGCAGCGTAGCCACAGGGGGCTACAATGAGCAGTTCTTC.

This clonotype was seen a handful of times. A read error may be the cause here, since a much bigger clone is one base away. Since no conserved phenylalanine or tryptophan closes the CDR3, a read error is the likely cause. The chain carries TRBV2 and TRBJ2-7; D is perhaps TRBD1 or TRBD2 (6 bases each). Germline CDR1 is SNHLY and CDR2 is FYNNEI. CDR3 length: 12 amino acids. V was clipped by 6 bases and J by 5 bases, with 11 bases between them. CDR3 sequence (DNA): TGTGCCAGCAGGGGGGGCGGGAACGAGCAGTACCTC. Protein: CASRGGGNEQYL.

The genes are TRBV15 and TRBJ2-2; TRBD1 aligns across 9 bases. Germline lookup yields CDR1 LNHNV and CDR2 YYDKDF (reference sequence). The CDR3 totals 15 residues. J was trimmed by 6 bases and V by 1 base; bases with no gene match: 3. The CDR3 sequence is CATSRGQGGAGELFF. The CDR3 DNA reads TGTGCCACCAGCAGAGGACAGGGGGGCGCCGGGGAGCTGTTTTTT.

In this sample, this clonotype turned up a few times. The V gene is TRBV3-1, the J gene TRBJ2-3; TRBD1 matches at 10 bases. Germline V gives CDR1 LGHDT, CDR2 YNNKEL (reference sequence). V trimming: 5 bases; J trimming: 6 bases; junction bases outside the gene matches: 11. The CDR3 totals 16 residues. The chain's CDR3 is CASSNLPGTGEDTQYF. DNA for the CDR3: TGTGCCAGCAGCAACCTACCCGGGACAGGGGAGGATACGCAGTATTTT.

Concerning this clonotype: A much larger clone lies a single base off, so this may be a read error. This chain connects TRBV6-2 or TRBV6-3 to TRBJ1-2, with 8 nucleotides matching TRBD1. Trimming removed 2 bases from V and 12 bases from J; junction bases left unmatched: 11. The CDR3 runs 14 residues. Germline values: CDR1 MNHEY, CDR2 SVGEGT. CDR3 protein: CASSYRAETGVHTF. The CDR3 nucleotides read TGTGCCAGCAGTTACAGGGCCGAGACAGGGGTCCACACCTTC.

The chain uses TRBV29-1 and TRBJ2-7; maybe TRBD2 (7 bases). This CDR3 is built from 13 residues. Trimming pared 7 bases from V and 4 bases from J, leaving 17 bases between. In germline, CDR1 is SQVTM, CDR2 ANQGSEA. Written as DNA, the CDR3 is TGCAGCGCCCGGGCAGGGGAGGGTTACGAGCAGTACTTC. It specifies CSARAGEGYEQYF.

This clonotype has a count of ten or more. The chain recombines TRBV12-3 or TRBV12-4 with TRBJ2-7; 10 bases map to TRBD2. V dropped 6 bases and J dropped 1; count of bases not matched to a gene: 6. This CDR3 region has 15 residues. This CDR3 is CASSTLAGVSYEQYF. The CDR3 nucleotides are TGTGCCAGCAGCACCCTAGCGGGAGTTTCCTACGAGCAGTACTTC.

This clonotype was seen ten or more times. The V call is TRBV7-2, the J call TRBJ2-5; D is perhaps TRBD1 (6 bases). V lost 5 bases and J lost 1, with 8 bases in between. Germline values: CDR1 SGHTA, CDR2 FQGNSA. The length of the CDR3 is 13 residues. The CDR3: CASSPRGQETQYF. DNA for the CDR3: TGTGCCAGCAGCCCCAGGGGCCAAGAGACCCAGTACTTC.

The rearrangement links TRBV30 to TRBJ2-3, with unresolved D. The V gene lost 5 bases and the J gene lost 2 bases, with 14 bases spanning the gap. The CDR3 is made up of 14 amino acids. Germline CDR1 and CDR2: GTSNPN and SVGIG (reference sequence). CDR3 sequence reads: CAWGPPGATDTQYF. The CDR3 region has the DNA TGTGCCTGGGGACCCCCCGGCGCCACAGATACGCAGTATTTT.

This clonotype was recorded many times. One end of the junction varies from germline; a read error may be responsible. The chain joins TRBV6-6 to TRBJ2-3; 8 bases align to TRBD2. The CDR3 contains 15 residues. CDR1 and CDR2 from the germline V gene are MNHNY and SVGAGI (reference sequence). The CDR3 bases are TGTGCCAGCAGTCACTCGCTAGCGGGTGCAGATACGCAGTATTTT. Its translation is CASSHSLAGADTQYF.

This clonotype was counted between two and nine times. Given a much more abundant clone one base away, this may be a read error. The chain has TRBV20-1 and TRBJ2-5; 8 nucleotides agree with TRBD1. The CDR3 covers 14 residues. Germline V lookup: CDR1 DFQATT, CDR2 SNEGSKA (reference sequence). The V and J ends lost 6 bases and 7 bases, in that order; junction bases with no gene match: 13. The CDR3 DNA is TGCAGTGCGGTTACGGACAGGGCGAAGGCGACCCAGTACTTC. This sequence encodes CSAVTDRAKATQYF.

The V call is TRBV24-1, the J call TRBJ1-2, with D perhaps matching TRBD1 (5 bases). Germline CDR1 is KGHDR and CDR2 is SFDVKD. This CDR3 is built from 15 residues. Trimming cost V 5 bases and J 0 bases, with 12 bases left between them. Here the CDR3 DNA reads TGTGCCACCAGTGTCGGGACGGGTGCTAACTATGGCTACACCTTC. Amino acids: CATSVGTGANYGYTF.

In its sample, this clonotype was seen once. The chain combines TRBV10-3 with TRBJ1-6; the D gene is possibly TRBD1 (6 bases). Trimming removed 4 bases at V and 8 bases at J, with 21 bases between. The germline V gene has CDR1 ENHRY and CDR2 SYGVKD. The CDR3 has 17 amino acids. In nucleotides, the CDR3 is TGTGCCATCAGTGCTAGTATTGGGGGCTCGAGGTATTCACCCCTCCACTTT. It is translated as CAISASIGGSRYSPLHF.